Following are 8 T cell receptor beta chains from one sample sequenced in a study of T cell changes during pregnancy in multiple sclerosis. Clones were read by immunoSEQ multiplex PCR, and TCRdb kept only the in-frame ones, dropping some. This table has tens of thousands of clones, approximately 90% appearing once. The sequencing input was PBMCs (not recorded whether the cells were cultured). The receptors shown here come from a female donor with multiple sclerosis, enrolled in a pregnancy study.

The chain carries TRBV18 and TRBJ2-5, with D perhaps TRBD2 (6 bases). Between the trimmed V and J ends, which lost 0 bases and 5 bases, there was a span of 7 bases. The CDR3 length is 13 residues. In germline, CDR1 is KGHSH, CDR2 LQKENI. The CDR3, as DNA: TGTGCCAGCTCACCACCAGGGAGGGAGACCCAGTACTTC. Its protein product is CASSPPGRETQYF.

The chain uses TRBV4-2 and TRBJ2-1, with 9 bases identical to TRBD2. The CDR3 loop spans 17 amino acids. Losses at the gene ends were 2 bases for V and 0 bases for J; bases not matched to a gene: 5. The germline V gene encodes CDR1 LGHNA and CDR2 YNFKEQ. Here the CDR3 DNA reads TGTGCCAGCAGCCAACGACTAGCGGCGAGCTCCTACAATGAGCAGTTCTTC. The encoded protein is CASSQRLAASSYNEQFF.

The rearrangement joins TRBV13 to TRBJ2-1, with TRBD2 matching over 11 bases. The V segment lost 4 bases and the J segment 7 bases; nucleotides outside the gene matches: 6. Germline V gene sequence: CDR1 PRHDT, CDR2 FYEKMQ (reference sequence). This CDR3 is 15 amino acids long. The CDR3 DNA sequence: TGTGCCAGCAGCTCCCTAGCGGGAGGTAAAAATGAGCAGTTCTTC. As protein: CASSSLAGGKNEQFF.

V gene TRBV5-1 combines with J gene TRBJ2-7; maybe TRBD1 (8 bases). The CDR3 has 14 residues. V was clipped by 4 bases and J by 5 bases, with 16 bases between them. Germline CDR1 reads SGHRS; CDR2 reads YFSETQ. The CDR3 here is CASSAKQGGDEQYF. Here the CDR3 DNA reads TGCGCCAGCAGCGCAAAACAGGGGGGGGACGAGCAGTACTTC.

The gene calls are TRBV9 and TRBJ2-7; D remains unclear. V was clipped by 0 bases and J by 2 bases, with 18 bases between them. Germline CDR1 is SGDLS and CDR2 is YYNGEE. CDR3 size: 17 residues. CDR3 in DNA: TGTGCCAGCAGCGTAGGTACTATTGCCGGATCAGCCTACGAGCAGTACTTC. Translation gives CASSVGTIAGSAYEQYF.

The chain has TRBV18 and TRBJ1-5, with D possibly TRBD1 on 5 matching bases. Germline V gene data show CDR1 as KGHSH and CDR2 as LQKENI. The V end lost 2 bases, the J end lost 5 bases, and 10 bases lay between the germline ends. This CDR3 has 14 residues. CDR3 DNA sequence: TGTGCCAGCTCACCAGGGGCGTCCGATCAGCCCCAGCATTTT. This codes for CASSPGASDQPQHF.

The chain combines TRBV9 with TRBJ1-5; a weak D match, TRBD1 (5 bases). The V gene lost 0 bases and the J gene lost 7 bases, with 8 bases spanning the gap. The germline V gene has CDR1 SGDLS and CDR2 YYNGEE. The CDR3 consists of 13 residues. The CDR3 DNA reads TGTGCCAGCAGCGTAGAAGGGGACCAGCCCCAGCATTTT. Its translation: CASSVEGDQPQHF.

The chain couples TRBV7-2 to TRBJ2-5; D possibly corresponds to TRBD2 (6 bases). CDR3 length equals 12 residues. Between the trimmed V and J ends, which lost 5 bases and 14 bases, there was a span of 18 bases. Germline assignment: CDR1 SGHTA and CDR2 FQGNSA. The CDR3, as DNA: TGTGCCAGCAGCGAAGACCGGGACTCCCTTTACTTC. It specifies CASSEDRDSLYF.